These 20 T cell receptor beta chains originate from one sample sequenced in a study of CD8 T cells in ankylosing spondylitis. MiXCR was run by TCRdb on the 5' RACE reads, yielding one entry per CDR3 protein. The repertoire holds hundreds of thousands of distinct CDR3 sequences, with more than 20% as singletons. The sample was blood, either unsorted or a sorted T cell fraction (not recorded which). Receptors were obtained from a male donor with ankylosing spondylitis or in good health (not recorded which).

The chain is built from TRBV14 and TRBJ2-5; 9 bases align to TRBD1. J lost 5 bases, V lost 4 bases, and 8 bases had no gene match. From germline, CDR1 is SGHDN and CDR2 FVKESK. This CDR3 has 15 residues. CDR3 in amino acids: CASSPHRGRDETQYF. CDR3 sequence (DNA): TGTGCCAGCAGCCCACACAGGGGGCGCGATGAGACCCAGTACTTC. Variable domain in full (rest from reference TRBV14 and TRBJ2-5): EAGVTQFPSHSVIEKGQTVTLRCDPISGHDNLYWYRRVMGKEIKFLLHFVKESKQDESGMPNNRFLAERTGGTYSTLKVQPAELEDSGVYFCASSPHRGRDETQYFGPGTRLLVL.

The CDR3 here is CASSETGGAGEQYF. The CDR3 bases are TGCGCCAGCAGTGAGACCGGGGGGGCCGGCGAGCAGTACTTC. The chain links TRBV10-2 to TRBJ2-7, with TRBD2 identical over 8 bases. There are 14 residues in the CDR3. After removal of 2 bases from V and 6 bases from J, the junction contained 6 bases not matched to a gene. Germline loops: CDR1 WSHSY, CDR2 SAAADI.

The CDR3, as DNA: TGTGCCAGCAGTGAATGGGGCGGGCAAGAGACCCAGTACTTC. Translating gives CASSEWGGQETQYF. V is TRBV2 and J is TRBJ2-5; tentatively, D is TRBD1 or TRBD2 (5 bases each). The ends were cut back, 2 bases at V and 2 bases at J, with 9 bases in the middle. The CDR3 has 14 amino acids. Germline V gives CDR1 SNHLY, CDR2 FYNNEI.

V usage is TRBV5-1 and J usage is TRBJ2-2, with D possibly TRBD1 on 6 matching bases. The CDR3 runs to 17 residues. Germline V lookup: CDR1 SGHRS, CDR2 YFSETQ. V was clipped by 5 bases and J by 0 bases, with 17 bases between them. The CDR3 sequence is CASRPRQERSNTGELFF. The CDR3 bases are TGCGCCAGCAGACCCAGACAGGAGCGCTCGAACACCGGGGAGCTGTTTTTT.

The table lists this clonotype with a few counts. V and J are TRBV21-1 and TRBJ2-5; the tabulated D call, TRBD2, remains unverified against the DNA. TRBV21-1 counts as a pseudogene. The CDR3 consists of 17 residues. The CDR3: CASSKVGGGLAGETQYF. The CDR3 nucleotides are TGTGCCAGCAGCAAAGTCGGTGGGGGACTAGCTGGAGAGACCCAGTACTTC.

This chain joins TRBV7-9 and TRBJ2-1; 10 bases agree with TRBD1. Germline CDR1 reads SEHNR; CDR2 reads FQNEAQ (reference sequence). Losses at the gene ends were 3 bases for V and 5 bases for J; bases not matched to a gene: 1. This CDR3 comprises 14 residues. CDR3 amino acids: CASSLDRGDNEQFF. In DNA form, the CDR3 reads TGTGCCAGCAGCTTGGACAGGGGGGACAATGAGCAGTTCTTC.

CDR3 amino acids: CASSLKGQGLYNEQFF. CDR3 bases: TGTGCCAGCAGCTTAAAGGGACAGGGGCTCTACAATGAGCAGTTCTTC. The chain combines TRBV11-2 with TRBJ2-1; 10 nucleotides align to TRBD1. The CDR3 sequence is 16 residues long. CDR1 and CDR2 (germline): SGHAT, FQNNGV. After removal of 2 bases from V and 3 bases from J, the junction contained 4 bases not matched to a gene.

This sequence joins TRBV5-1 and TRBJ2-7, with D unclear. This CDR3 has 18 residues. The germline V gene has CDR1 SGHRS and CDR2 YFSETQ. V was trimmed by 0 bases and J by 2 bases, leaving 21 bases between them. Written as DNA, the CDR3 is TGCGCCAGCAGCTTGGGGCTGGCCAACCCTTCCCTTACCTACGAGCAGTACTTC. It translates to CASSLGLANPSLTYEQYF.

The table lists this clonotype with a few counts. The junction and the germline gene differ at one end; a read error may be behind it. The V call is TRBV29-1, the J call TRBJ2-5; 8 bases line up with TRBD1. The CDR3 contains 12 residues. The germline CDR1 and CDR2 sequences are SQVTM and ANQGSEA. DNA for the CDR3: TGCAGCGGTGAAGGGACAGGCGAGTCCCAGTACTTC. It specifies CSGEGTGESQYF.

This clonotype was counted a few times. In DNA form, the CDR3 reads TGCGCCAGCACCTTGGTGAATAGCACTGAAGCTTTCTTT. Translation: CASTLVNSTEAFF. This chain joins TRBV10-2 and TRBJ1-1; no reliable D call. V lost 7 bases and J 4 bases, leaving 13 bases between the germline ends. The CDR3 totals 13 residues. CDR1 WSHSY and CDR2 SAAADI come from the germline V gene.

The rearrangement joins TRBV6-1 to TRBJ2-3; 14 nucleotides agree with TRBD2. CDR1 MNHNS and CDR2 SASEGT come from the germline V gene. V was pared by 10 bases and J by 5 bases, with 8 bases of the junction left unmatched. The CDR3 is 15 amino acids. The CDR3 is CATAGLAGVRDTQYF. In nucleotides, the CDR3 is TGTGCCACCGCGGGACTAGCGGGGGTTAGAGATACGCAGTATTTT.

The rearrangement links TRBV20-1 to TRBJ2-5; D possibly uses TRBD1 or TRBD2 (5 bases each). This CDR3 is 14 amino acids long. From germline, CDR1 is DFQATT and CDR2 SNEGSKA (reference sequence). The V end was cut by 0 bases, the J end by 0 bases, with 8 bases between. CDR3 nucleotide sequence: TGCAGTGCTAGAGAGTTGGGGGACCAAGAGACCCAGTACTTC. Encoded protein: CSARELGDQETQYF.

V is TRBV7-9 and J is TRBJ2-7, with D maybe TRBD2 (5 bases). The CDR3 totals 15 residues. The germline CDR1 and CDR2 sequences are SEHNR and FQNEAQ (reference sequence). V was cut by 5 bases and J by 0 bases, with 14 bases left in between. In DNA, the CDR3 is TGTGCCAGCAGCCCCCGGGCTGGGAGCTCCTACGAGCAGTACTTC. Its protein product is CASSPRAGSSYEQYF.

This clonotype was seen a few times. This sequence joins TRBV7-9 and TRBJ2-1; 13 bases fit TRBD2. The CDR3 has 15 residues. V shed 7 bases, J shed 4 bases, and the junction held 4 bases outside the gene matches. Germline values: CDR1 SEHNR, CDR2 FQNEAQ (reference sequence). This CDR3 is CASMGTSGVYNEQFF. In DNA, the CDR3 is TGTGCCAGCATGGGGACTAGCGGGGTTTACAATGAGCAGTTCTTC.

The CDR3 reads CASSGQGNTIYF. CDR3 in DNA: TGTGCCAGCAGCGGACAGGGAAACACCATATATTTT. The chain joins TRBV2 to TRBJ1-3; perhaps TRBD1 as D (6 bases). Trimming removed 6 bases at V and 4 bases at J, with 7 bases between. Germline CDR1 SNHLY, CDR2 FYNNEI. The CDR3 totals 12 residues.

V usage is TRBV6-5 and J usage is TRBJ2-7; D is possibly TRBD2 (6 bases). Trimming removed 0 bases at V and 6 bases at J, with 15 bases between. The CDR3 extends over 15 amino acids. Germline V CDR1 and CDR2: MNHEY, SVGAGI. The CDR3: CASSYSGGRLAEQYF. In nucleotides, the CDR3 is TGTGCCAGCAGTTACTCAGGAGGGAGGTTGGCCGAGCAGTACTTC.

The chain combines TRBV7-3 with TRBJ2-3; tentatively, D is TRBD1 (6 bases). Deletions cut 5 bases from V and 2 bases from J, with 14 bases between. Looked up from germline, CDR1 is SGHTA and CDR2 is FQGTGA. The CDR3 covers 15 residues. CDR3 amino acids: CASSNTGSPTDTQYF. CDR3 nucleotides: TGTGCCAGCAGCAATACAGGGTCCCCCACAGATACGCAGTATTTT.

As concerns this clonotype: Sequence at one end of the junction differs from germline and may be a read error. The V call is TRBV15, the J call TRBJ2-4; D gene ambiguous. Per the germline V gene, CDR1 is LNHNV and CDR2 is YYDKDF (reference sequence). This CDR3 spans 13 amino acids. CDR3 nucleotide sequence: TGTGCCACCAGCAGCCGAAGACAACCGGCAAACTCCTTC. This encodes CATSSRRQPANSF.

V usage is TRBV3-1 and J usage is TRBJ2-7; 7 bases line up with TRBD1. Per germline, CDR1 LGHDT and CDR2 YNNKEL (reference sequence). V trimming: 6 bases; J trimming: 3 bases; junction bases outside the gene matches: 11. There are 15 residues in the CDR3. The CDR3 reads CASSHHETGLYEQYF. DNA of the CDR3: TGTGCCAGCAGTCATCATGAGACAGGGCTCTACGAGCAGTACTTC.

The chain combines TRBV28 with TRBJ2-2; D gene uncertain. Trimming took 8 bases from V and 0 from J, leaving 16 bases between them. This CDR3 spans 16 amino acids. CDR1 and CDR2 from the germline V gene are MDHEN and SYDVKM. CDR3 in DNA: TGTGCCAGCGGAAGAATGCCAGCATCGAACACCGGGGAGCTGTTTTTT. Its protein is CASGRMPASNTGELFF.